A single sample is the source of the 8 T cell receptor beta chains below, sequenced in a study of blood T cell repertoires in COVID-19. Profiling relied on immunoSEQ multiplex PCR, and the TCRdb table lists in-frame clones only, not all of them. The sample gives just under 250,000 clones, about 89% of which show up once; approximately 3.7% is in the top ten. What was sequenced was PBMCs or T cells enriched from blood (not recorded which). The source is a woman under 40 who had recovered from COVID-19.

This chain joins TRBV7-9 and TRBJ1-1, with D unresolved. Germline V gene sequence: CDR1 SEHNR, CDR2 FQNEAQ (reference sequence). V was pared by 5 bases and J by 8 bases, with 12 bases between. The CDR3 length is 12 residues. CDR3 nucleotide sequence: TGTGCCAGCAGCCCGCGCGTCCAAGAAGCTTTCTTT. It translates to CASSPRVQEAFF.

The CDR3 coding sequence is TGCGCCAGCAGTGAGCCTGGGAAAGGGGGCTACGAGCAGTACTTC. This codes for CASSEPGKGGYEQYF. The chain uses TRBV10-2 and TRBJ2-7; D is possibly TRBD1 (6 bases). Looked up from germline, CDR1 is WSHSY and CDR2 is SAAADI. The CDR3 has 15 amino acids. V dropped 2 bases and J dropped 3 bases, with 14 bases sitting between them.

The chain recombines TRBV25-1 with TRBJ2-1, with a weak D call TRBD1 (5 bases). Trimming left V 4 bases short and J 9 bases short, with 7 bases between. This CDR3 region has 11 residues. CDR1 and CDR2 from the germline V gene are MGHDK and SYGVNS. The CDR3 bases are TGTGCCAGCAGTGGGGGCGGTGAGCAGTTCTTC. Its protein product is CASSGGGEQFF.

This chain connects TRBV4-1 to TRBJ2-1; 13 nucleotides line up with TRBD2. The germline gives CDR1 MGHRA, CDR2 YSYEKL. The CDR3 covers 16 residues. After removal of 4 bases from V and 4 bases from J, the junction contained 4 bases not matched to a gene. CDR3 nucleotide sequence: TGCGCCAGCAGCCCTGGACTAGCGGGGGCTTACAATGAGCAGTTCTTC. This encodes CASSPGLAGAYNEQFF.

The chain recombines TRBV9 with TRBJ1-3; D unresolved. Germline CDR1 SGDLS, CDR2 YYNGEE. The CDR3 is 15 residues long. Between the trimmed V and J ends, which lost 0 bases and 0 bases, there was a span of 7 bases. The CDR3 spells CASSVGSVSGNTIYF. The CDR3 coding sequence is TGTGCCAGCAGCGTAGGTTCAGTCTCTGGAAACACCATATATTTT.

The chain carries TRBV9 and TRBJ1-3; a possible D gene is TRBD1 (5 bases). Trimming left V 3 bases short and J 0 bases short, with 7 bases between. The CDR3 consists of 14 residues. Germline CDR1 and CDR2: SGDLS and YYNGEE. In DNA, the CDR3 is TGTGCCAGCAGCGCCGACAGCTCTGGAAACACCATATATTTT. The encoded protein is CASSADSSGNTIYF.

The chain joins TRBV29-1 to TRBJ1-1; possibly TRBD1 for D (5 bases). The CDR3 length is 13 residues. The V gene's germline CDR1 is SQVTM and CDR2 ANQGSEA. V lost 7 bases and J 5 bases, leaving 17 bases between the germline ends. The CDR3 spells CSDLRGGRTEAFF. The CDR3 DNA is TGCAGCGACCTTAGGGGAGGGAGGACTGAAGCTTTCTTT. The full variable domain, completed using reference TRBV29-1 and TRBJ1-1, is SAVISQKPSRDICQRGTSLTIQCQVDSQVTMMFWYRQQPGQSLTLIATANQGSEATYESGFVIDKFPISRPNLTFSTLTVSNMSPEDSSIYLCSDLRGGRTEAFFGQGTRLTVV.

Only a few counts were recorded for this clone. CDR3 in DNA: TGTGCCAGCAGGGTTAGCGGAATCAACAATGAGCAGTTCTTC. This sequence encodes CASRVSGINNEQFF. V gene TRBV28 combines with J gene TRBJ2-1, with D perhaps matching TRBD2 (6 bases). Germline V gene data show CDR1 as MDHEN and CDR2 as SYDVKM. The CDR3 length is 14 residues. V was trimmed by 6 bases and J by 5 bases, leaving 14 bases between them.